This entry lists 21 T cell receptor beta chains sequenced from one sample in a study of OX40 agonist ivuxolimab in advanced cancers. Generated by immunoSEQ multiplex PCR, the TCRdb table keeps only in-frame clones and is missing some. This repertoire shows some 99,000 clones, 70% to 85% found once; its top ten account for over 1.1%. This specimen was CD4+ or CD8+ T cells sorted from blood, taken in a trial of the OX40 agonist ivuxolimab. The source is an adult with an advanced solid tumor such as melanoma, head and neck, liver or kidney cancer.

This clone has just one count. Distinct nucleotide sequences in the sample also encode this CDR3. The chain joins TRBV10-3 to TRBJ2-1; 9 positions match TRBD1. The CDR3 is 15 amino acids. Per germline, CDR1 ENHRY and CDR2 SYGVKD. Trimming at V came to 6 bases and at J to 0 bases, leaving 3 bases not matched to a gene. The CDR3 DNA reads as TGTGCCATCAGCGGGACAGGGAGCTCCTACAATGAGCAGTTCTTC. It translates to CAISGTGSSYNEQFF.

The gene calls are TRBV19 and TRBJ2-3, with 9 bases fitting TRBD2. This CDR3 has 18 amino acids. The ends lost 5 bases at V and 1 base at J; junction bases unmatched: 13. Germline V CDR1 and CDR2: LNHDA, SQIVND (reference sequence). CDR3 DNA sequence: TGTGCCAGTAGTCCCAACCCCCAGGGACTAGCCGGCACAGATACGCAGTATTTT. It codes for CASSPNPQGLAGTDTQYF.

The gene calls are TRBV12-5 and TRBJ1-1, with TRBD1 matching over 9 bases. CDR1 LGHNT and CDR2 FRNRAP come from the germline V gene. V lost 4 bases and J lost 1; bases outside the gene matches: 10. The CDR3 has 17 residues. The CDR3 DNA sequence: TGTGCTAGTGGTTCACCGGACAGGGGTCAGGGGAACACTGAAGCTTTCTTT. It yields the protein CASGSPDRGQGNTEAFF.

This rearrangement joins TRBV7-2 to TRBJ1-3; D remains ambiguous. The CDR3 is 13 residues long. V was pared by 5 bases and J by 1 base, with 6 bases between. Looked up from germline, CDR1 is SGHTA and CDR2 is FQGNSA. The CDR3 here is CASSPLSGNTIYF. The CDR3 coding sequence is TGTGCCAGCAGCCCCCTTTCTGGAAACACCATATATTTT.

The chain couples TRBV7-8 to TRBJ2-5; D assignment may be TRBD1 or TRBD2 (6 bases each). Trimming cost V 8 bases and J 5 bases, with 15 bases left between them. This CDR3 region has 13 residues. In germline, CDR1 is SGHVS, CDR2 FQNEAQ. This CDR3 is CASGSLGGETQYF. CDR3 coding DNA: TGTGCCAGCGGATCACTAGGGGGGGAGACCCAGTACTTC.

The chain uses TRBV14 and TRBJ2-7; D remains unclear. The germline CDR1 and CDR2 sequences are SGHDN and FVKESK. The V and J ends lost 4 bases and 5 bases respectively, with 18 bases between them. There are 15 residues in the CDR3. CDR3 amino acids: CASSPRSGHRDEQYF. The CDR3 coding sequence is TGTGCCAGCAGCCCGCGCTCAGGCCATAGAGACGAGCAGTACTTC. Drawing the rest from reference TRBV14 and TRBJ2-7, the complete variable domain is EAGVTQFPSHSVIEKGQTVTLRCDPISGHDNLYWYRRVMGKEIKFLLHFVKESKQDESGMPNNRFLAERTGGTYSTLKVQPAELEDSGVYFCASSPRSGHRDEQYFGPGTRLTVT.

V is TRBV7-9 and J is TRBJ1-6; D unresolved. The CDR3 has 14 amino acids. Germline CDR1 and CDR2: SEHNR and FQNEAQ (reference sequence). V dropped 1 base and J dropped 6 bases, with 7 bases sitting between them. CDR3 DNA sequence: TGTGCCAGCAGCTTAGAAGGCTTTAATTCACCCCTCCACTTT. It codes for CASSLEGFNSPLHF.

This chain links TRBV28 with TRBJ2-7; weak D call: TRBD2 (6 bases). V was trimmed by 4 bases and J by 4 bases, leaving 8 bases between them. The CDR3 runs 12 residues. Germline loops: CDR1 MDHEN, CDR2 SYDVKM. CDR3 region: CASSSGSYEQYF. The CDR3, as DNA: TGTGCCAGCAGTTCCGGGAGTTACGAGCAGTACTTC.

The gene calls are TRBV4-1 and TRBJ2-1; D uncertain. The CDR3 covers 14 residues. V lost 1 base, J lost 1 base, and 5 bases lay in between. Per germline, CDR1 MGHRA and CDR2 YSYEKL. In DNA, the CDR3 is TGCGCCAGCAGCCAAGCTCAATCCTACAATGAGCAGTTCTTC. Its protein is CASSQAQSYNEQFF.

The chain joins TRBV6-6 to TRBJ1-6, with D hard to call. Germline V gives CDR1 MNHNY, CDR2 SVGAGI (reference sequence). Trimming removed 0 bases at V and 11 bases at J, with 8 bases between. The CDR3 totals 13 residues. As DNA, the CDR3 is TGTGCCAGCAGTTACTCGGCCCTTACACCCCTCCACTTT. Its protein product is CASSYSALTPLHF.

The chain employs TRBV5-1 and TRBJ1-4; perhaps TRBD1 as D (6 bases). This CDR3 contains 18 residues. Trimming removed 3 bases from V and 5 bases from J, with 23 bases in between. Germline V gene lookup returns CDR1 SGHRS and CDR2 YFSETQ. CDR3 nucleotides: TGCGCCAGCAGCTGGAGGGACACCGGGCACCCAGAAAATGAAAAACTGTTTTTT. It yields the protein CASSWRDTGHPENEKLFF.

The rearrangement joins TRBV7-8 to TRBJ1-3, with D tentatively TRBD1 (5 bases). Germline V CDR1 and CDR2: SGHVS, FQNEAQ. The V end lost 1 base, the J end lost 6 bases, and 19 bases lay between the germline ends. This CDR3 is 17 amino acids long. DNA of the CDR3: TGTGCCAGCAGCTTAGATGGTATGGGGCAGCCCATAAACACCATATATTTT. It is translated as CASSLDGMGQPINTIYF.

The chain recombines TRBV2 with TRBJ1-2; no firm D call. Trimming took off 2 bases at V and 7 bases at J, with 20 bases between the two ends. This CDR3 has 16 amino acids. Germline CDR1 reads SNHLY; CDR2 reads FYNNEI. The CDR3 region is CASSEQAPPLSIGYTF. Here the CDR3 DNA reads TGTGCCAGCAGTGAACAGGCTCCCCCACTGTCTATTGGCTACACCTTC.

This chain joins TRBV19 and TRBJ1-5, with unresolved D. The CDR3 contains 15 residues. The germline gives CDR1 LNHDA, CDR2 SQIVND (reference sequence). Trimming cost V 6 bases and J 0 bases, with 12 bases left between them. CDR3 nucleotide sequence: TGTGCCAGTAGCGGCACGTTTTTTAGCAATCAGCCCCAGCATTTT. It is translated as CASSGTFFSNQPQHF.

Regarding this clone: Other DNA sequences from this sample encode an identical CDR3 as well. The V call is TRBV4-2, the J call TRBJ1-2, with D perhaps matching TRBD1 (5 bases). The CDR3 contains 13 residues. Germline CDR1 and CDR2: LGHNA and YNFKEQ. Trimming shortened V by 1 base and J by 8 bases, and 11 bases separated the two germline ends. The CDR3 DNA follows: TGTGCCAGCAGCCAAGTCCGGGGGGACGGCTACACCTTC. This translates into CASSQVRGDGYTF.

This sequence joins TRBV7-9 and TRBJ2-5; weak D call: TRBD1 (5 bases). Per germline, CDR1 SEHNR and CDR2 FQNEAQ (reference sequence). V was cut by 1 base and J by 0 bases, with 15 bases left in between. The CDR3 is 17 residues long. This CDR3 is CASSLGGGTGNQETQYF. CDR3 in DNA: TGTGCCAGCAGCTTAGGGGGCGGTACAGGTAACCAAGAGACCCAGTACTTC. The variable domain in full, with the rest retrieved from reference TRBV7-9 and TRBJ2-5, is DTGVSQNPRHKITKRGQNVTFRCDPISEHNRLYWYRQTLGQGPEFLTYFQNEAQLEKSRLLSDRFSAERPKGSFSTLEIQRTEQGDSAMYLCASSLGGGTGNQETQYFGPGTRLLVL.

The rearrangement joins TRBV5-6 to TRBJ1-4; no reliable D call. V lost 4 bases to trimming and J lost 8 bases, with 18 bases between them. The CDR3 is made up of 15 amino acids. From germline, CDR1 is SGHDT and CDR2 YYEEEE. The CDR3 sequence is CASSAWVRTREKLFF. CDR3 in DNA: TGTGCCAGCAGCGCGTGGGTTCGTACTAGGGAAAAACTGTTTTTT.

This clone occurred a few times. V usage is TRBV19 and J usage is TRBJ1-5, with TRBD1 as a possible D gene (6 bases). The CDR3 extends over 15 amino acids. The germline V and J ends were trimmed by 2 bases and 5 bases, with 13 bases remaining between them. Per germline, CDR1 LNHDA and CDR2 SQIVND (reference sequence). CDR3 protein: CASSIFRGGDQPQHF. The DNA of the CDR3 is TGTGCCAGTAGTATATTCAGGGGTGGAGATCAGCCCCAGCATTTT.

This clone turned up a few times. The V and J genes are TRBV7-2 and TRBJ1-6; possibly TRBD1 for D (5 bases). Germline loops: CDR1 SGHTA, CDR2 FQGNSA. The CDR3 runs to 15 residues. V lost 5 bases and J lost 9, with 17 bases in between. CDR3 sequence reads: CASSPEPQQGSPLHF. DNA for the CDR3: TGTGCCAGCAGCCCCGAACCACAGCAGGGTTCACCCCTCCACTTT.

This chain links TRBV11-2 with TRBJ1-3; 9 nucleotides match TRBD1. J lost 2 bases, V lost 2 bases, and 1 base had no gene match. This CDR3 is 15 amino acids long. Per the germline V gene, CDR1 is SGHAT and CDR2 is FQNNGV. The CDR3 region has the DNA TGTGCCAGCAGCTTAAACAGGGGGCCTGGAAACACCATATATTTT. Its protein product is CASSLNRGPGNTIYF.

In nucleotides, the CDR3 is TGTGCCAGCAGCGTAAGTTCCCAGCGGGGGGCCACAGATACGCAGTATTTT. Translation gives CASSVSSQRGATDTQYF. The V gene is TRBV9, the J gene TRBJ2-3; 9 nucleotides align to TRBD2. Trimming at V came to 1 base and at J to 2 bases, leaving 8 bases not matched to a gene. Germline values: CDR1 SGDLS, CDR2 YYNGEE. This CDR3 has 17 residues.